This T cell receptor beta chain was obtained from a study of early T cells in non-severe SARS-CoV-2 infection. As for the study in general: Chains from this unsorted whole-blood bulk RNA could not be paired. Findings and caveats of the study: Matching with VDJdb favored anti-spike CD8 responses (missing private and CD4 specificities).

Individual cDNA molecules received unique molecular identifiers during library preparation. TCRdb re-called the 5' RACE reads through MiXCR, storing one row per CDR3 protein. The sample carries 75,000 to 100,000 distinct CDR3 sequences, 15% recorded once. This clonotype has a handful of counts. Antigen specificity is unknown. The CDR3 is made up of 14 amino acids. Germline V lookup: CDR1 MDHEN, CDR2 SYDVKM. V lost 7 bases to trimming and J lost 3 bases, with 16 bases between them. The sample taken for sequencing was whole blood. J is TRBJ2-7 and V is TRBV28; D remains unclear. The TCR originated in an adult who was a healthcare worker with PCR-confirmed SARS-CoV-2 infection or an uninfected control (not recorded which). As DNA, the CDR3 is TGTGCCAGCAATATTGCCCTCGGAGACTACGAGCAGTACTTC. Translation gives CASNIALGDYEQYF.